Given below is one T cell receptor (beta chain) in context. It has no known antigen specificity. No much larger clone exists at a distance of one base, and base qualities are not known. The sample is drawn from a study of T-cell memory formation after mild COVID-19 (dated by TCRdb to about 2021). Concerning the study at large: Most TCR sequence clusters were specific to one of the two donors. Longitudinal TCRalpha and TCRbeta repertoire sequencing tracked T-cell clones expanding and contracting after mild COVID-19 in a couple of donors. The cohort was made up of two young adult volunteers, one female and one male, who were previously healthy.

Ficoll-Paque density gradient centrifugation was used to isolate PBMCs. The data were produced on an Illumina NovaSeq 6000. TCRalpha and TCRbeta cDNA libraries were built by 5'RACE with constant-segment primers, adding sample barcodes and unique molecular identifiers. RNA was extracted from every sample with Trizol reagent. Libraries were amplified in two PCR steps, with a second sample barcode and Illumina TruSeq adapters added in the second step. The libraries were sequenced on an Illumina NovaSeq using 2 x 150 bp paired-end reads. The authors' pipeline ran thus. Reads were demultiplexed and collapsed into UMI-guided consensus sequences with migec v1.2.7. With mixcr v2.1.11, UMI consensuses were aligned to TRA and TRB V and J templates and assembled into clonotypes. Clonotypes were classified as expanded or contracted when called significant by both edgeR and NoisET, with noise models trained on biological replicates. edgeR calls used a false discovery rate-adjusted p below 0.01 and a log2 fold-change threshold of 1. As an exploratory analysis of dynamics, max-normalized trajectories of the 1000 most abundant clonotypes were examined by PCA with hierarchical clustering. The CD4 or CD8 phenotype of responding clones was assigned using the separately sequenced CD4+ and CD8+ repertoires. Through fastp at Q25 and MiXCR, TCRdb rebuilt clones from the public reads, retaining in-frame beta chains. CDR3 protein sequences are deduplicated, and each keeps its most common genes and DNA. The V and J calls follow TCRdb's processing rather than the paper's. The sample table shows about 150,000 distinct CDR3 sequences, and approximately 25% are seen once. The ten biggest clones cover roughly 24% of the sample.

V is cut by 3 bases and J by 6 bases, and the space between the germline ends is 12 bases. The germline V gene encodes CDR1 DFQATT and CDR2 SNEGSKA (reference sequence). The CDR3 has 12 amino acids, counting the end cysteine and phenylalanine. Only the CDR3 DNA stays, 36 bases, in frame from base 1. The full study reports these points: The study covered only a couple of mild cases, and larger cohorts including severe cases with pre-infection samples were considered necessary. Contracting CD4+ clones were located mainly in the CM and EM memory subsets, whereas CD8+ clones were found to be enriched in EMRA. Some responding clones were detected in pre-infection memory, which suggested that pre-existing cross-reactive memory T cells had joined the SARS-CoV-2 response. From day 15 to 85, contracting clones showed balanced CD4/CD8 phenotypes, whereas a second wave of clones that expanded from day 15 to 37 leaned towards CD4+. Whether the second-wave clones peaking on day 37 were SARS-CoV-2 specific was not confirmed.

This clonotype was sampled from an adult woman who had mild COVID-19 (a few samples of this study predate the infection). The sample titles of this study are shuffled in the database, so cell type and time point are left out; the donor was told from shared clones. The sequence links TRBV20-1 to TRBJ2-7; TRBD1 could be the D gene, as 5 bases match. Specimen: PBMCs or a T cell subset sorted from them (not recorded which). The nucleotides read TGCAGTGCTAGGTTACAGGCCGCCGAGCAGTACTTC. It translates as CSARLQAAEQYF.